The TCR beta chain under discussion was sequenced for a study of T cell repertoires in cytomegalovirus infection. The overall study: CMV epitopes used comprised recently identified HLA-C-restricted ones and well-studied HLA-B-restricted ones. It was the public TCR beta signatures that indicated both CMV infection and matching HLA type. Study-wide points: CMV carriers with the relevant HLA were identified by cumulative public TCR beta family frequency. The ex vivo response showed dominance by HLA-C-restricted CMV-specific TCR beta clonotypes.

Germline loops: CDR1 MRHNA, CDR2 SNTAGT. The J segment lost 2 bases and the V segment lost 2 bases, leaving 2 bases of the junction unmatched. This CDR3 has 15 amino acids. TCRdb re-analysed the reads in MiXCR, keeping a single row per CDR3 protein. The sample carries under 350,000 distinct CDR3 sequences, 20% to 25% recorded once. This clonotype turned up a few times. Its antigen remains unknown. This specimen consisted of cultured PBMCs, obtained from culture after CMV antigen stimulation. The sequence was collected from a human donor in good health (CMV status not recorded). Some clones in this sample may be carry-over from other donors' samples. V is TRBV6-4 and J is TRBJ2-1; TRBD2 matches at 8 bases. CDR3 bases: TGTGCCAGCAGTGACGGAGCGGGGGCCTACAATGAGCAGTTCTTC. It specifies CASSDGAGAYNEQFF.